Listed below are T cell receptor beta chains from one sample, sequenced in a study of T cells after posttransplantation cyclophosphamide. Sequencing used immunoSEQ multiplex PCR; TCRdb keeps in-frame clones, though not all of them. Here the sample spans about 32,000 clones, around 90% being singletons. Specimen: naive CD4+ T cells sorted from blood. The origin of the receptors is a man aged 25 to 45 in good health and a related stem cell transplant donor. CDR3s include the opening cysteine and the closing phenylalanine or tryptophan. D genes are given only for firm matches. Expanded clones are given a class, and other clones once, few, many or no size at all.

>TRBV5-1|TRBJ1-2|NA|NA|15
CASSLEEGYNYGYTF
TGCGCCAGCAGCTTGGAAGAGGGCTACAACTATGGCTACACCTTC
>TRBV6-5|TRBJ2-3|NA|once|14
CASSYSRVLDTQYF
TGCGCCAGCAGTTACTCGAGAGTTTTAGATACGCAGTATTTT
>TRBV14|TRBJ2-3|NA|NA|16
CASSGFTGGSTDTQYF
TGTGCCAGCAGCGGCTTTACGGGGGGCAGCACAGATACGCAGTATTTT
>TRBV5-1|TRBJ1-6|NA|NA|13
CASSTVYNSPLHF
TGCGCCAGCAGCACGGTCTATAATTCACCCCTCCACTTT
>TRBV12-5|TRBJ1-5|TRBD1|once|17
CASGARQGNESNQPQHF
TGTGCTAGTGGTGCCCGACAGGGCAACGAGAGCAATCAGCCCCAGCATTTT
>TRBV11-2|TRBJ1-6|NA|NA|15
CASSFLWGVDSPLHF
TGTGCCAGCAGCTTCCTGTGGGGGGTTGATTCACCCCTCCACTTT
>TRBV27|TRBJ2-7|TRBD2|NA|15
CASSLSPGGTYEQYF
TGTGCCAGCAGTTTATCACCCGGGGGGACCTACGAGCAGTACTTC
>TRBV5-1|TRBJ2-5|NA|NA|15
CASSLMGLDQETQYF
TGCGCCAGCAGCTTGATGGGGCTGGATCAAGAGACCCAGTACTTC
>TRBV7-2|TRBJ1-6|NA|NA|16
CASSFDKSSYNSPLHF
TGTGCCAGCAGCTTCGACAAAAGCTCCTATAATTCACCCCTCCACTTT
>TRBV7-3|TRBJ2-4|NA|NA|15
CASSLGGAVKNIQYF
TGTGCCAGCAGCTTAGGGGGGGCCGTCAAAAACATTCAGTACTTC
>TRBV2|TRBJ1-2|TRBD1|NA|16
CASSENRDRGRRGYTF
TGTGCCAGCAGTGAAAACCGGGACAGGGGGCGACGTGGCTACACCTTC
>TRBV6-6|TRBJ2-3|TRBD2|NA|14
CATNSGGITDTQYF
TGTGCCACCAATAGCGGGGGGATCACAGATACGCAGTATTTT
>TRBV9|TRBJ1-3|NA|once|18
CASSVEGGESTSGNTIYF
TGTGCCAGCAGCGTAGAGGGGGGGGAGTCCACCTCTGGAAACACCATATATTTT
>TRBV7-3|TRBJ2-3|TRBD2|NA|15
CASSLMTSGTDTQYF
TGTGCCAGCAGCTTGATGACTAGCGGCACAGATACGCAGTATTTT
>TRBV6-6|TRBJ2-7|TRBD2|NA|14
CASSRGRGGYEQYF
TGTGCCAGCAGTAGGGGTCGGGGGGGCTACGAGCAGTACTTC
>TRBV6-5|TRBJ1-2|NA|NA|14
CASSPPGAHLGYTF
TGTGCCAGCAGTCCCCCAGGGGCCCATCTTGGCTACACCTTC
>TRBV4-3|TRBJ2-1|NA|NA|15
CASSQEHREYNEQFF
TGCGCCAGCAGCCAAGAGCACAGGGAATACAATGAGCAGTTCTTC